These 27 T cell receptor beta chains were all obtained from the same sample, sequenced in a study of T cells in Graves' hyperthyroidism and ophthalmopathy. What was amplified from RNA transcripts were TCR beta CDR3 regions. An initial round of RT-PCR targeting the TCR CDR3 relied on the HTBI primer set. From the multiplex PCR reads, TCRdb called clonotypes with MiXCR, one entry per CDR3 protein. The sample yields 250,000 to 400,000 distinct CDR3 sequences, roughly an eighth seen once. The sequenced sample consisted of blood. Every receptor here comes from a woman aged 40 to 49 with Graves' ophthalmopathy.

This clonotype was seen a few times. This rearrangement joins TRBV4-2 to TRBJ2-1; 14 nucleotides agree with TRBD2. The CDR3 runs to 15 residues. Per the germline V gene, CDR1 is LGHNA and CDR2 is YNFKEQ. With V trimmed by 0 bases and J by 9 bases, 1 base remained unmatched. CDR3 DNA: TGTGCCAGCAGCCAAGAAGGGACTAGCGGGAGTGAGCAGTTCTTC. Protein sequence: CASSQEGTSGSEQFF.

This clonotype was observed many times. The genes are TRBV28 and TRBJ1-5; 7 nucleotides agree with TRBD1. The length of the CDR3 is 15 residues. Trimming at V came to 4 bases and at J to 2 bases, leaving 5 bases not matched to a gene. Germline assignment: CDR1 MDHEN and CDR2 SYDVKM. The CDR3 DNA is TGTGCCAGCAGTTCCCAGGGGGATGGCAATCAGCCCCAGCATTTT. This encodes CASSSQGDGNQPQHF.

This clonotype was seen ten or more times. The V and J genes are TRBV19 and TRBJ1-1; 7 bases are a match to TRBD1. V lost 1 base to trimming and J lost 4 bases; unmatched junction nucleotides: 6. The CDR3 sequence is 15 residues long. Germline V CDR1 and CDR2: LNHDA, SQIVND (reference sequence). The CDR3 is CASSIGGRGITEAFF. CDR3 DNA: TGTGCCAGTAGTATAGGGGGCAGGGGGATCACTGAAGCTTTCTTT.

This rearrangement joins TRBV25-1 to TRBJ2-2; no clear D gene. The V and J ends lost 3 bases and 2 bases respectively, with 10 bases between them. CDR1 and CDR2 (germline): MGHDK, SYGVNS. The CDR3 loop spans 15 amino acids. The CDR3 reads CASSEFIGNTGELFF. CDR3 DNA: TGTGCCAGCAGTGAGTTTATCGGTAACACCGGGGAGCTGTTTTTT.

A few counts support this clonotype. Its ends do not fully match the called genes, so a read error is possible. J is TRBJ1-5 and V is TRBV19, with a possible D match to TRBD1 (5 bases). In germline, CDR1 is LNHDA, CDR2 SQIVND (reference sequence). This CDR3 contains 14 residues. The CDR3 reads CASTLGGSKQPQHF. The CDR3 DNA sequence: TGTGCCAGTACCCTGGGGGGTAGCAAGCAGCCCCAGCATTTT.

V is TRBV30 and J is TRBJ2-2, with D perhaps TRBD2 (6 bases). CDR3 size: 11 residues. V lost 5 bases, J lost 7 bases, and 8 bases lay in between. Germline values: CDR1 GTSNPN, CDR2 SVGIG (reference sequence). For the CDR3, the DNA is TGTGCCTGGCTGGGGGGCGGGGAGCTGTTTTTT. Translated, it gives CAWLGGGELFF.

In nucleotides, the CDR3 is TGTGCCATCAGTGAGTTTGCGGGGGGATCGGGACCGAACACCGGGGAGCTGTTTTTT. This encodes CAISEFAGGSGPNTGELFF. The rearrangement joins TRBV10-3 to TRBJ2-2, with 8 bases fitting TRBD2. Germline V gives CDR1 ENHRY, CDR2 SYGVKD. The CDR3 spans 19 residues. Trimming removed 1 base from V and 0 bases from J; junction bases left unmatched: 10.

This clonotype was found many times. V gene TRBV14 combines with J gene TRBJ2-4, with 7 bases identical to TRBD2. The germline V gene has CDR1 SGHDN and CDR2 FVKESK. Losses at the gene ends were 2 bases for V and 2 bases for J; bases not matched to a gene: 6. The CDR3 consists of 16 residues. The CDR3 DNA follows: TGTGCCAGCAGCCAATCTGGGGGGGGGACCAAAAACATTCAGTACTTC. As protein: CASSQSGGGTKNIQYF. The full variable domain, in which reference TRBV14 and TRBJ2-4 provide the parts outside the CDR3, is EAGVTQFPSHSVIEKGQTVTLRCDPISGHDNLYWYRRVMGKEIKFLLHFVKESKQDESGMPNNRFLAERTGGTYSTLKVQPAELEDSGVYFCASSQSGGGTKNIQYFGAGTRLSVL.

This clonotype was seen at least ten times. This chain joins TRBV12-3 or TRBV12-4 and TRBJ1-1, with D unclear. V gave up 2 bases and J gave up 0 bases, with 7 bases separating them. The CDR3 contains 14 residues. CDR3: CASSLSSLNTEAFF. The CDR3 DNA reads as TGTGCCAGCAGTTTAAGCTCACTGAACACTGAAGCTTTCTTT.

This clonotype was found many times. The chain recombines TRBV7-9 with TRBJ2-1, with D maybe TRBD2 (6 bases). CDR3 length equals 16 residues. V gave up 4 bases and J gave up 5 bases, with 18 bases separating them. Germline values: CDR1 SEHNR, CDR2 FQNEAQ (reference sequence). The CDR3 DNA reads TGTGCCAGCAGCTCAGCCCTAGGAGGGATCGACAATGAGCAGTTCTTC. The encoded protein is CASSSALGGIDNEQFF.

The chain has TRBV12-3 or TRBV12-4 and TRBJ1-2, with 10 bases fitting TRBD1. This CDR3 comprises 14 residues. The V gene end was trimmed by 5 bases and the J gene end by 7 bases; junction bases not matched to a gene: 7. This CDR3 is CASSLTGGGGGYTF. The CDR3 DNA is TGTGCCAGCAGTCTGACAGGGGGCGGAGGTGGCTACACCTTC.

This clonotype appeared many times. The chain uses TRBV6-2 or TRBV6-3 and TRBJ2-4; TRBD2 aligns across 16 bases. The germline V gene has CDR1 MNHEY and CDR2 SVGEGT. This CDR3 spans 20 amino acids. After removal of 5 bases from V and 8 bases from J, the junction contained 18 bases not matched to a gene. The CDR3 bases are TGTGCCAGCAGTCGCCTTCAACCGGGACTAGCGGGAGGGCCTGGGGACATTCAGTACTTC. Translation gives CASSRLQPGLAGGPGDIQYF.

This clonotype was seen many times. The rearrangement uses TRBV6-1 and TRBJ2-4; 8 bases agree with TRBD1. V shed 0 bases, J shed 1 base, and the junction held 11 bases outside the gene matches. In germline, CDR1 is MNHNS, CDR2 SASEGT. The CDR3 consists of 19 residues. The CDR3 nucleotides read TGTGCCAGCAGTGAAGCACGGACAGGGAATAAAGGGGCCAAAAACATTCAGTACTTC. Its translation is CASSEARTGNKGAKNIQYF.

This clonotype has at least ten counts. The chain combines TRBV20-1 with TRBJ1-1; TRBD1 matches at 8 bases. V shed 3 bases, J shed 10 bases, and the junction held 10 bases outside the gene matches. This CDR3 has 13 amino acids. CDR1 and CDR2 from the germline V gene are DFQATT and SNEGSKA (reference sequence). The CDR3 region has the DNA TGCAGTGCTAGTAGACAGGGGTCAGAAGGAGCTTTCTTT. Protein sequence: CSASRQGSEGAFF.

This clonotype has ten or more counts. This chain connects TRBV15 to TRBJ2-1; 10 nucleotides align to TRBD2. With 0 bases clipped from V and 5 bases from J, the junction kept 7 bases outside the gene matches. There are 17 residues in the CDR3. Germline-derived CDR1 and CDR2 are LNHNV and YYDKDF (reference sequence). The CDR3: CATSRDLGSGGNNEQFF. DNA of the CDR3: TGTGCCACCAGCAGAGATCTCGGTAGCGGGGGGAACAATGAGCAGTTCTTC.

This clonotype was detected many times. This chain connects TRBV7-2 to TRBJ1-2; D is ambiguous. Germline values: CDR1 SGHTA, CDR2 FQGNSA. The CDR3 length is 12 residues. Trimming took 6 bases from V and 5 from J, leaving 10 bases between them. CDR3 in amino acids: CASSLIGYGYTF. CDR3 coding DNA: TGTGCCAGCAGTCTCATCGGGTATGGCTACACCTTC. The full variable domain, in which reference TRBV7-2 and TRBJ1-2 provide the parts outside the CDR3, is GAGVSQSPSNKVTEKGKDVELRCDPISGHTALYWYRQSLGQGLEFLIYFQGNSAPDKSGLPSDRFSAERTGGSVSTLTIQRTQQEDSAVYLCASSLIGYGYTFGSGTRLTVV.

For this clonotype: A much bigger clone sits one base away, suggesting this may be a read error. This rearrangement joins TRBV7-2 to TRBJ1-1; 8 nucleotides match TRBD1. Germline V gene data show CDR1 as SGHTA and CDR2 as FQGNSA. The CDR3 is 15 amino acids. The CDR3 DNA sequence: TGTGCCAGCAGATTGGACAGGGCCAAGAACGCTGAAGCTTTCTTT. Translation gives CASRLDRAKNAEAFF. The complete variable domain, with remaining parts taken from reference TRBV7-2 and TRBJ1-1, reads GAGVSQSPSNKVTEKGKDVELRCDPISGHTALYWYRQSLGQGLEFLIYFQGNSAPDKSGLPSDRFSAERTGGSVSTLTIQRTQQEDSAVYLCASRLDRAKNAEAFFGQGTRLTVV.

This rearrangement joins TRBV13 to TRBJ2-1; D remains unclear. Looked up from germline, CDR1 is PRHDT and CDR2 is FYEKMQ (reference sequence). V dropped 5 bases and J dropped 8 bases, with 13 bases sitting between them. The CDR3 covers 13 residues. The CDR3 spells CASSPESYHEQFF. CDR3 in DNA: TGTGCCAGCAGCCCGGAAAGTTACCATGAGCAGTTCTTC.

Regarding this clonotype: A read error may be the cause here, since a much bigger clone is one base away. Likely a read error: the CDR3 ends without its conserved phenylalanine or tryptophan. This chain connects TRBV19 to TRBJ2-3, with 9 bases that match TRBD2. The CDR3 runs 16 residues. Trimming took 4 bases from V and 4 from J; bases not matched to a gene: 9. The germline CDR1 and CDR2 sequences are LNHDA and SQIVND (reference sequence). The CDR3 region is CASSKGLASMADTQYS. For the CDR3, the DNA is TGTGCCAGTAGTAAAGGACTAGCGTCCATGGCAGATACGCAGTATTCT.

This clonotype was detected ten times or more. The genes are TRBV7-2 and TRBJ2-5; D unclear. The CDR3 length is 12 residues. V was cut by 6 bases and J by 5 bases, with 10 bases left in between. The germline V gene encodes CDR1 SGHTA and CDR2 FQGNSA. The CDR3 nucleotides read TGTGCCAGCAGAAAGGGTACGGAGACCCAGTACTTC. Translating gives CASRKGTETQYF.

Ten or more counts support this clonotype. The chain carries TRBV9 and TRBJ1-1; possibly TRBD1 for D (5 bases). The CDR3 totals 14 residues. Germline CDR1 reads SGDLS; CDR2 reads YYNGEE. V was shortened by 0 bases and J by 1 base, with 7 bases between the two germline ends. CDR3 region: CASSVEGKNTEAFF. In DNA form, the CDR3 reads TGTGCCAGCAGCGTAGAGGGGAAGAACACTGAAGCTTTCTTT.

The sample holds many counts of this clonotype. The rearrangement joins TRBV6-5 to TRBJ2-7; the match to TRBD1 covers 9 bases. This CDR3 is built from 15 residues. V lost 2 bases to trimming and J lost 2 bases; unmatched junction nucleotides: 4. In germline, CDR1 is MNHEY, CDR2 SVGAGI. CDR3 sequence (DNA): TGTGCCAGCAGTTACGGGGGGACAGGGACCTACGAGCAGTACTTC. Translation: CASSYGGTGTYEQYF.

This clonotype was observed a few times. Given a much more abundant clone one base away, this may be a read error. The chain is built from TRBV5-5 and TRBJ1-1, with no clear D. The CDR3 length is 14 residues. The V end was cut by 0 bases, the J end by 4 bases, with 10 bases between. Germline-derived CDR1 and CDR2 are SGHKS and YYEKEE (reference sequence). In nucleotides, the CDR3 is TGTGCCAGCAGCTTGGAAATAAGGAGCACTGAAGCTTTCTTT. Its translation: CASSLEIRSTEAFF.

This clonotype was detected ten times or more. This chain links TRBV7-6 with TRBJ2-7; D is possibly TRBD1 (6 bases). Looked up from germline, CDR1 is SGHVS and CDR2 is FNYEAQ. V lost 1 base, J lost 3 bases, and 10 bases lay in between. The CDR3 contains 14 residues. This chain's CDR3 is CASSLGHRDYEQYF. CDR3 nucleotides: TGTGCCAGCAGCTTAGGACACAGGGACTACGAGCAGTACTTC.

This clonotype was counted at least ten times. The chain is built from TRBV7-9 and TRBJ2-1; 9 positions match TRBD2. After removal of 8 bases from V and 4 bases from J, the junction contained 6 bases not matched to a gene. The CDR3 totals 14 residues. The germline gives CDR1 SEHNR, CDR2 FQNEAQ (reference sequence). DNA for the CDR3: TGTGCCAGCCGCGGGGGGGGGGGGTACAATGAGCAGTTCTTC. It encodes CASRGGGGYNEQFF.

V usage is TRBV19 and J usage is TRBJ1-2; TRBD1 aligns across 7 bases. Trimming at V came to 3 bases and at J to 5 bases, leaving 9 bases not matched to a gene. Germline assignment: CDR1 LNHDA and CDR2 SQIVND (reference sequence). This CDR3 spans 15 amino acids. As DNA, the CDR3 is TGTGCCAGTAGTATCAACCGACAGGGTCGGTATGGCTACACCTTC. Translated: CASSINRQGRYGYTF. Based on the CDR3 plus reference TRBV19 and TRBJ1-2, the full variable domain is DGGITQSPKYLFRKEGQNVTLSCEQNLNHDAMYWYRQDPGQGLRLIYYSQIVNDFQKGDIAEGYSVSREKKESFPLTVTSAQKNPTAFYLCASSINRQGRYGYTFGSGTRLTVV.

This clonotype was counted at least ten times. V and J are TRBV7-9 and TRBJ1-4; tentative D call: TRBD1 (5 bases). The CDR3 runs to 13 residues. CDR1 is SEHNR and CDR2 is FQNEAQ in the germline V gene (reference sequence). The chain's CDR3 is CAAEAGRTEKLFF. Written as DNA, the CDR3 is TGTGCGGCGGAGGCAGGGCGGACTGAAAAACTGTTTTTT.